Described below is a single T cell receptor beta chain sequence and its context. The CDR3 contains 15 residues. V lost 1 base and J lost 1, with 10 bases in between. Germline CDR1 reads SGHAT; CDR2 reads FQNNGV. TCRdb independently ran MiXCR on the RT-PCR reads; one entry per CDR3 protein. The table lists about 570,000 distinct CDR3 sequences, 11% of them singletons. This entry is derived from a study of response to subunit inactivated influenza vaccine. The sample was also linked to a second study, of T cells expressing NK-cell markers. From that paper: What made the TCR beta cDNA was 5'RACE template switching with UMIs. Among eight sequenced donors, seven carried HCMV seropositivity while one was seronegative.

The material sequenced was PBMCs from blood, taken on the day of vaccination. This TCR derives from a man aged 50 to 60 who received an inactivated influenza vaccine. The chain is built from TRBV11-2 and TRBJ2-5; D tentatively reads TRBD1 or TRBD2 (5 bases each). The CDR3 spells CASSLGSGAQETQYF. The CDR3 coding sequence is TGTGCCAGCAGCTTAGGTTCCGGGGCCCAAGAGACCCAGTACTTC.